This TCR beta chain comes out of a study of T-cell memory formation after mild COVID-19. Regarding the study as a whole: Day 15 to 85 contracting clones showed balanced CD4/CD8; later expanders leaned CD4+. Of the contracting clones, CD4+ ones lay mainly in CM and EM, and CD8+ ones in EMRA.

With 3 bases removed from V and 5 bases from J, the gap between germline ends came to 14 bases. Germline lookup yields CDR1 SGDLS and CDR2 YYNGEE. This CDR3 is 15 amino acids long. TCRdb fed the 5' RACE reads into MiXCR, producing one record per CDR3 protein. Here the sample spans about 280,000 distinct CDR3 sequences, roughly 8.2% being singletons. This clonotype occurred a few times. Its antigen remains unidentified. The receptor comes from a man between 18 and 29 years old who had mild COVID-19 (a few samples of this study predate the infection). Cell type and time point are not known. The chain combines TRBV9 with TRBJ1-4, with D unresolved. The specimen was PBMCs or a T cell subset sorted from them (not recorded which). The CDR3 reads CASSDVSFGNEKLFF. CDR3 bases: TGTGCCAGCAGCGACGTTTCCTTTGGGAATGAAAAACTGTTTTTT.